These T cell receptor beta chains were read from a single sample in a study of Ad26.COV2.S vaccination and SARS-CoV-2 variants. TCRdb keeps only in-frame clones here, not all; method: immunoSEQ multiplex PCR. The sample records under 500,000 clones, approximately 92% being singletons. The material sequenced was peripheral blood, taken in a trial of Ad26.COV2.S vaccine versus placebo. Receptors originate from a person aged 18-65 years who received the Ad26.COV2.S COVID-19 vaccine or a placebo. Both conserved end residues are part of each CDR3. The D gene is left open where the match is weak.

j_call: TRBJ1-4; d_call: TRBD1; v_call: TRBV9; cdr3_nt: TGTGCCAGCAGCCCGGACAGGGGTGGGACTAATGAAAAACTGTTTTTT; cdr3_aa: CASSPDRGGTNEKLFF
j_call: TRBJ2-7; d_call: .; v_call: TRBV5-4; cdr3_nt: TGTGCCAGCAGCTTGGCTGGGGCCTTCTACGAGCAGTACTTC; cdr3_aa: CASSLAGAFYEQYF
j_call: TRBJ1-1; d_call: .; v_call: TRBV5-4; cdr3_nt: TGTGCCAGCAGCTTTAACAAACCGAACACTGAAGCTTTCTTT; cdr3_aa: CASSFNKPNTEAFF
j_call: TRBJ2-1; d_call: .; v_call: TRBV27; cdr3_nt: TGTGCCAGCAGTTTGCAGGGGAGGGAGCAGTTCTTC; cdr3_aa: CASSLQGREQFF
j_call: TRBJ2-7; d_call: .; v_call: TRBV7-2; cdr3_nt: TGTGCCAGCAGCTCCGGGAGACTTGCGGGCTACGAGCAGTACTTC; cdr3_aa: CASSSGRLAGYEQYF
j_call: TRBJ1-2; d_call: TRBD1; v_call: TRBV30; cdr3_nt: TGTGCCTGGTCTGGACAGGGAGGGGCCATCTATGGCTACACCTTC; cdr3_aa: CAWSGQGGAIYGYTF
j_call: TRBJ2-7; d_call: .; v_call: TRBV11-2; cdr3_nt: TGTGCCAGCAGCTTACTTGGTGGGACCTACGAGCAGTACTTC; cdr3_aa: CASSLLGGTYEQYF
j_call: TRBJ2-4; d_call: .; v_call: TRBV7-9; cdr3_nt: TGTGCCAGCAGCCCAACCCAGGACATACCAGCCAAAAACATTCAGTACTTC; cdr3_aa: CASSPTQDIPAKNIQYF
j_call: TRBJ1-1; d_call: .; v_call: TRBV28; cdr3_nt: TGTGCCAGCAGTTTGGGTGGGACTTCGGACACTGAAGCTTTCTTT; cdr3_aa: CASSLGGTSDTEAFF
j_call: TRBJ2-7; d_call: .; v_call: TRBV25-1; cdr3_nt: TGTGCCAGCAGCGGGGGGCAGGGACTCAGGTACGAGCAGTACTTC; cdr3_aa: CASSGGQGLRYEQYF
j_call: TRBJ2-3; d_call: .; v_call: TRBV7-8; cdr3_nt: TGTGCCAGCAGCTTAATGGGACGATGGTATAGCACAGATACGCAGTATTTT; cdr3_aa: CASSLMGRWYSTDTQYF
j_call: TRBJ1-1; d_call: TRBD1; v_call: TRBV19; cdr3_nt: TGTGCCAGTAGTATAGATCTACGTTTTCGTCCAGGGGGGAACACTGAAGCTTTCTTT; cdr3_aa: CASSIDLRFRPGGNTEAFF